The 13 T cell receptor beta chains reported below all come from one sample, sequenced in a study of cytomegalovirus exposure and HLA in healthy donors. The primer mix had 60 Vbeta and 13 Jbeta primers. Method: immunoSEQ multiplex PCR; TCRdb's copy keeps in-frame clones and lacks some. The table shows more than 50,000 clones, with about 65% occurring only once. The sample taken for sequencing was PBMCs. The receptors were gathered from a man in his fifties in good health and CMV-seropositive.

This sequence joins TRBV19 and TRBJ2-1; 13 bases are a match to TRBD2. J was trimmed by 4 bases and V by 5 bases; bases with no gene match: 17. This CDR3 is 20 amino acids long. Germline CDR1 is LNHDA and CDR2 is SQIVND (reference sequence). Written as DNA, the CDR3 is TGTGCCAGTAGTCGGGCCGGGACTAGCGGGAACCCGAGGTGGTACAATGAGCAGTTCTTC. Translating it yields CASSRAGTSGNPRWYNEQFF.

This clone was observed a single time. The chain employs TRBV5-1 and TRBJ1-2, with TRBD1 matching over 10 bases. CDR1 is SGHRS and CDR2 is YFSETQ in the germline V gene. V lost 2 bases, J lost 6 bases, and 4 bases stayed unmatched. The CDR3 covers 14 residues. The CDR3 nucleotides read TGCGCCAGCAGCTTCAGGACAGGGGGAAATGGCTACACCTTC. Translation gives CASSFRTGGNGYTF.

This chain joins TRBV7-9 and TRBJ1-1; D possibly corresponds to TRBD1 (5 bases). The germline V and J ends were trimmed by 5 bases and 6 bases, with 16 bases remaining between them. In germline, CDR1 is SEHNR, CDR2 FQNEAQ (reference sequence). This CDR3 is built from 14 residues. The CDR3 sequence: CASSPGGGSAEAFF. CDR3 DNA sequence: TGTGCCAGCAGCCCAGGTGGGGGGAGCGCTGAAGCTTTCTTT.

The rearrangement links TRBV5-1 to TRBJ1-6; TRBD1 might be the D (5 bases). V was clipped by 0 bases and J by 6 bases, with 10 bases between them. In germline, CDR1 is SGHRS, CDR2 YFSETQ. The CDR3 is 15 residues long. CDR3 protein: CASSLGRVPNSPLHF. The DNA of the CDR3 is TGCGCCAGCAGCTTGGGCAGGGTCCCTAATTCACCCCTCCACTTT.

CDR3 amino acids: CASSAGTGGNEQFF. CDR3 DNA sequence: TGTGCCAGCAGCGCCGGGACAGGGGGCAATGAGCAGTTCTTC. The rearrangement links TRBV9 to TRBJ2-1, with 11 bases matching TRBD1. This CDR3 comprises 14 residues. Germline CDR1 SGDLS, CDR2 YYNGEE. V shed 3 bases and J 6 bases; nucleotides not matched to a gene: 2.

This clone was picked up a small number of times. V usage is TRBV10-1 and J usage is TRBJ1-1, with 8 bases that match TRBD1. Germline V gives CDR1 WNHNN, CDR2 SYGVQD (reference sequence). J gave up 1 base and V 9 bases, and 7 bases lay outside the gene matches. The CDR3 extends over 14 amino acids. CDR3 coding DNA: TGCGCCAGTCCAAAGGACAGGGAGAACACTGAAGCTTTCTTT. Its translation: CASPKDRENTEAFF.

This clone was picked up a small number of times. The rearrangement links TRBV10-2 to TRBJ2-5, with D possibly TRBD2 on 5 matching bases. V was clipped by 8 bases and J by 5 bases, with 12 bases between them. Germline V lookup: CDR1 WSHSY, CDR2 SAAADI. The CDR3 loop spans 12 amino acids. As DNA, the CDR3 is TGCGCCAGCGGGGTGGGCGGGGAGACCCAGTACTTC. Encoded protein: CASGVGGETQYF.

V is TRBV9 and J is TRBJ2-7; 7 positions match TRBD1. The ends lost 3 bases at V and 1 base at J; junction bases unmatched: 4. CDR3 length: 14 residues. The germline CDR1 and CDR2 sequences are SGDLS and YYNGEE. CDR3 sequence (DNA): TGTGCCAGCAGCGAGGGGACAGCTTCCTACGAGCAGTACTTC. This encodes CASSEGTASYEQYF.

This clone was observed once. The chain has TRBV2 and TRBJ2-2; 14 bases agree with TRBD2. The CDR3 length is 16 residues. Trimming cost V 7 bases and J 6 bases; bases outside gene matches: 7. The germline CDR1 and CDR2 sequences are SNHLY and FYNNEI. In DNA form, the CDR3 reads TGTGCCAGCAACCCGACTAGCGGGAGGGGAGCCGGGGAGCTGTTTTTT. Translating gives CASNPTSGRGAGELFF.

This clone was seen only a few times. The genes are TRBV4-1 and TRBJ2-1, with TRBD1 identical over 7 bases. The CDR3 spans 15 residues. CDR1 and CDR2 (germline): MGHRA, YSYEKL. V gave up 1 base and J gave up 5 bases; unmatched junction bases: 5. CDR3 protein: CASSQAETGNNEQFF. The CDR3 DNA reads TGCGCCAGCAGCCAAGCGGAGACAGGGAACAATGAGCAGTTCTTC.

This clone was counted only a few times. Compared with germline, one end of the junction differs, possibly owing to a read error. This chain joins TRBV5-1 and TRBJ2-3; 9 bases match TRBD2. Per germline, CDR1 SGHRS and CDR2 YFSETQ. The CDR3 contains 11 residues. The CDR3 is CASRGGTSHAF. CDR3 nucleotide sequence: TGCGCCAGCAGGGGCGGGACTAGCCACGCTTTT.

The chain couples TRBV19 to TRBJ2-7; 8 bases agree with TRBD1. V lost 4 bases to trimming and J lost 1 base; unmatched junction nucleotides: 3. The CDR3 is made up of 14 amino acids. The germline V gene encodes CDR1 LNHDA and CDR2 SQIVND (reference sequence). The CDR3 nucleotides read TGTGCCAGTAGTACAGGACAGGGATCCTACGAGCAGTACTTC. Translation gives CASSTGQGSYEQYF.

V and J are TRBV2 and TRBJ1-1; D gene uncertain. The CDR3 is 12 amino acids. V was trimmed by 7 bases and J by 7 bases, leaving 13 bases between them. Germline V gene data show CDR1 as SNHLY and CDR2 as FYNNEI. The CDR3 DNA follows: TGTGCCAGCATTGTTCGACGGGTTGAAGCTTTCTTT. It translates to CASIVRRVEAFF.